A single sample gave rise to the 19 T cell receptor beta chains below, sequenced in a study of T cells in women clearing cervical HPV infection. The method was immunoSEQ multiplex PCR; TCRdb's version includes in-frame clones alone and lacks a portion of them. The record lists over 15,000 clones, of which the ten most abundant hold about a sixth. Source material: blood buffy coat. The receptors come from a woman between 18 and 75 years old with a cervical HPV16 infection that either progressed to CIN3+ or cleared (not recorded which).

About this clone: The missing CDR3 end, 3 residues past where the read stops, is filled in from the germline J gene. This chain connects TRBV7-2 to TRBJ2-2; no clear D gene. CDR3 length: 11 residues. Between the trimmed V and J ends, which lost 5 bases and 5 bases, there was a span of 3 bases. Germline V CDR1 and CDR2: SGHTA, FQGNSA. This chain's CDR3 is CASSLTGELFF. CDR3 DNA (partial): TGTGCCAGCAGCCTAACCGGGGAG.

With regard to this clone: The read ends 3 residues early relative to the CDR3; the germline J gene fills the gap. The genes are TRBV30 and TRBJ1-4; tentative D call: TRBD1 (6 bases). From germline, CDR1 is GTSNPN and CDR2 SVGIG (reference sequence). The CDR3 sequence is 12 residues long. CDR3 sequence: CAWEGDNSPLFF. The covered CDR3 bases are TGTGCCTGGGAGGGGGATAATTCACCA. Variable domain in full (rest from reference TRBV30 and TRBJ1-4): SQTIHQWPATLVQPVGSPLSLECTVEGTSNPNLYWYRQAAGRGLQLLFYSVGIGQISSEVPQNLSASRPQDRQFILSSKKLLLSDSGFYLCAWEGDNSPLFFGSGTQLSVL.

The CDR3 spells CASSEFQGTNEKLFF. The CDR3 DNA, read in part, is TGTGCCAGCTCAGAATTTCAGGGGACTAATGAAAAG. J is TRBJ2-2 and V is TRBV18; maybe TRBD2 (7 bases). The CDR3 end is not reached by the read, which stops 3 residues before it; the germline J gene fills it in. The CDR3 spans 15 residues. From germline, CDR1 is KGHSH and CDR2 LQKENI.

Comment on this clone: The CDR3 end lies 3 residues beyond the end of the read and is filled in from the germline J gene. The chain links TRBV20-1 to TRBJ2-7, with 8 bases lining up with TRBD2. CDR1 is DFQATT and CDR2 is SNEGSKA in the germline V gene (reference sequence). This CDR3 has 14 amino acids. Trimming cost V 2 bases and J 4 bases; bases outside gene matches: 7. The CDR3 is CSARSGTRLYEQYF. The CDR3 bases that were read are TGCAGTGCTAGATCAGGGACTAGATTGTACGAG.

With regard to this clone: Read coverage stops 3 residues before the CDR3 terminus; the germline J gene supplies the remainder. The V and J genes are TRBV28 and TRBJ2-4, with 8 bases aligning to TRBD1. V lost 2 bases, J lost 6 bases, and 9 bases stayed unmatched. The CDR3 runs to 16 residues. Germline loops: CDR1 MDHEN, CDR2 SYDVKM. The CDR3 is CASSLGPGGARNIQYF. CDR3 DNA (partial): TGTGCCAGCAGTTTAGGTCCAGGGGGCGCACGAAACATT.

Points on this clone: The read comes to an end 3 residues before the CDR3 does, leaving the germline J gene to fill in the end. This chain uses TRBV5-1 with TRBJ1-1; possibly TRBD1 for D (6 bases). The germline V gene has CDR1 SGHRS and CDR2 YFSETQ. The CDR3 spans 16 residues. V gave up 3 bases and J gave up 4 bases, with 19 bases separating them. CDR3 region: CASSSNGGAMGTEAFF. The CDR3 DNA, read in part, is TGCGCCAGCAGCTCAAACGGGGGGGCCATGGGCACTGAA. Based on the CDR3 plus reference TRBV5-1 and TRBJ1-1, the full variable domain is KAGVTQTPRYLIKTRGQQVTLSCSPISGHRSVSWYQQTPGQGLQFLFEYFSETQRNKGNFPGRFSGRQFSNSRSEMNVSTLELGDSALYLCASSSNGGAMGTEAFFGQGTRLTVV.

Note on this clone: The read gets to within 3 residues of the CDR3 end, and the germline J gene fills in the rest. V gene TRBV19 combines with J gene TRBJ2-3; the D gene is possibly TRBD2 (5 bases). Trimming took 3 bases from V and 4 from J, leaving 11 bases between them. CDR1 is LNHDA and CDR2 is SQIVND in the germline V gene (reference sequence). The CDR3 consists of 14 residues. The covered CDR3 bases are TGTGCCAGTAGTATTACGAGCGGAGCAGATACG. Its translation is CASSITSGADT. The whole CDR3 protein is CASSITSGADTQYF.

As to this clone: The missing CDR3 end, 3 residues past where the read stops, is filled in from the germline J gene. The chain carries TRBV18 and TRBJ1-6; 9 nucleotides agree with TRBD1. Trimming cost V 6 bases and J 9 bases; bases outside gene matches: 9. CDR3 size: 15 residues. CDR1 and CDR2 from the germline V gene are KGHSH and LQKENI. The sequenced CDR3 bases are TGTGCCAGCTCCCCGCCGGGACAGGGTTTTTCACCC. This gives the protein CASSPPGQGFSP. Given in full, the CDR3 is CASSPPGQGFSPLHF.

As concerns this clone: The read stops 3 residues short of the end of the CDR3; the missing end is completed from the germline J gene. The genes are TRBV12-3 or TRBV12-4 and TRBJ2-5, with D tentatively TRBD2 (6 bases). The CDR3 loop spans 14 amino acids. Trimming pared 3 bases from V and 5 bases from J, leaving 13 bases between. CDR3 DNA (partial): TGTGCCAGCAGTTTCGGGGGTGGTAGGGAGACC. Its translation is CASSFGGGRET. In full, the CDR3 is CASSFGGGRETQYF.

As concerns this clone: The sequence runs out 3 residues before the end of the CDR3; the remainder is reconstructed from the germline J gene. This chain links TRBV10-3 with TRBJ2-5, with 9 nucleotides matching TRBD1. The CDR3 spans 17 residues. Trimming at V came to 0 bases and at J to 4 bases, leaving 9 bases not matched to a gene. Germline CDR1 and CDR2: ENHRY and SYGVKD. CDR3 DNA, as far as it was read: TGTGCCATCAGTGAGTCGACCCTACAGGGGGCTGGAGAGACC. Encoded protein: CAISESTLQGAGET. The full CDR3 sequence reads CAISESTLQGAGETQYF.

The sequenced part of the CDR3 DNA is TGTGCCAGCTCACCACCGTCTCCCCGGACTAGCGGGGAAGAGACG. Translation: CASSPPSPRTSGEET. The whole CDR3 reads CASSPPSPRTSGEETQYF. The chain joins TRBV18 to TRBJ2-3; TRBD2 matches 12 bases. The CDR3 is cut off 3 residues early in the read; its end comes from the germline J gene. The CDR3 runs 18 residues. Germline V gene data show CDR1 as KGHSH and CDR2 as LQKENI.

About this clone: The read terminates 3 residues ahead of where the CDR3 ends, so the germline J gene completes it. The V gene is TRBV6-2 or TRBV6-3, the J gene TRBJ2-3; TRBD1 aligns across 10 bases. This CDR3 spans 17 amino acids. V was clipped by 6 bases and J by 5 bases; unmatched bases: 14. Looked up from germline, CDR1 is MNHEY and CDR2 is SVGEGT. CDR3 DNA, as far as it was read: TGTGCCAGCAGACTCGGGACAGGGGCGCTTGCTCGAGATACG. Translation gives CASRLGTGALARDT. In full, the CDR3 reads CASRLGTGALARDTQYF.

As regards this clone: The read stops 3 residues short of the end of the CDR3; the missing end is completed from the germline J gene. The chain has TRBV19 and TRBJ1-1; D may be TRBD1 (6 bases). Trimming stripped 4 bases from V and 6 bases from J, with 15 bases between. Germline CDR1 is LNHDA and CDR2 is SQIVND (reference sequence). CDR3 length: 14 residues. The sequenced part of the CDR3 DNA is TGTGCCAGTAGTACGACAGGCGGGCCACCTGAA. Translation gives CASSTTGGPPE. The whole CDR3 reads CASSTTGGPPEAFF.

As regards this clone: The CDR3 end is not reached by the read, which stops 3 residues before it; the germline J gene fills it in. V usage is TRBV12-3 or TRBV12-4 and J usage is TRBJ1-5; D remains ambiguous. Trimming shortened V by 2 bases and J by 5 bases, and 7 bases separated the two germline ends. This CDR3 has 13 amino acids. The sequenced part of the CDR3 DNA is TGTGCCAGCAGTTTATTGCGGGATCAGCCC. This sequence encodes CASSLLRDQP. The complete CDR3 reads CASSLLRDQPQHF.

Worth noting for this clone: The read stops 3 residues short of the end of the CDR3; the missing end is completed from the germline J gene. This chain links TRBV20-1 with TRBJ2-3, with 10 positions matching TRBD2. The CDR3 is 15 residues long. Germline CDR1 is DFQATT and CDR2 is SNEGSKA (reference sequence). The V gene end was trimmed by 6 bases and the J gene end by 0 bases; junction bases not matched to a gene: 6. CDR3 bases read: TGCAGTGCCATAGGACTAGCGGCTAGCACAGATACG. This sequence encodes CSAIGLAASTDT. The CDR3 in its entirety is CSAIGLAASTDTQYF.

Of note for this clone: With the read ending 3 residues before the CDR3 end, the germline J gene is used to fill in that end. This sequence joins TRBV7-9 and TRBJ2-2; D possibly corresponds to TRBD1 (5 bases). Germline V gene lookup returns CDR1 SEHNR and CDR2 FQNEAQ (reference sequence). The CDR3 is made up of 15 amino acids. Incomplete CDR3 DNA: TGTGCCAGCAGCTTAGGGGGCGTTGAGGCTGAAAAG. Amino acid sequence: CASSLGGVEAEK. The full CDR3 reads CASSLGGVEAEKLFF.

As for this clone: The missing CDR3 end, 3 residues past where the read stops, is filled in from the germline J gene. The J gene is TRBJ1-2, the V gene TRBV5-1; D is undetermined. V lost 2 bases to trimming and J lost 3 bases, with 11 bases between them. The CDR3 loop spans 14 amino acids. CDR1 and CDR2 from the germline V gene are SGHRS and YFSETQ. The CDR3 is CASSFDPSDYGYTF. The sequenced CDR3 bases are TGCGCCAGCAGCTTTGACCCCAGCGACTATGGC. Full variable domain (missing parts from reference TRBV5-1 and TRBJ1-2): KAGVTQTPRYLIKTRGQQVTLSCSPISGHRSVSWYQQTPGQGLQFLFEYFSETQRNKGNFPGRFSGRQFSNSRSEMNVSTLELGDSALYLCASSFDPSDYGYTFGSGTRLTVV.

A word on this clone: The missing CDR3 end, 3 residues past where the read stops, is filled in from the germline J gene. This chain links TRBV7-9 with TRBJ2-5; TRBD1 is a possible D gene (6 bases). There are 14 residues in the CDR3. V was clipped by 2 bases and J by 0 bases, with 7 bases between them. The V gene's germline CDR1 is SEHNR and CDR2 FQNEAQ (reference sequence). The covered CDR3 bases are TGTGCCAGCAGCTTACAGGGGTACCAAGAGACC. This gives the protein CASSLQGYQET. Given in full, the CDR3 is CASSLQGYQETQYF.

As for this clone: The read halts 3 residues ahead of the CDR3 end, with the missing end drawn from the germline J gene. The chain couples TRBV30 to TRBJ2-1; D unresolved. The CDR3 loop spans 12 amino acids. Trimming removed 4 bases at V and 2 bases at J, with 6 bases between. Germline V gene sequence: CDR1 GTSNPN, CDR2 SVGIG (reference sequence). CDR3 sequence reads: CAWTVTYNEQFF. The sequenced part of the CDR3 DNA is TGTGCCTGGACAGTGACCTACAATGAG.